This TCR beta chain was captured in a study of T cell changes during pregnancy in multiple sclerosis. The sample holds a few counts of this clone. Sequenced by immunoSEQ multiplex PCR; TCRdb stores in-frame clones only, minus some. This table holds about 110,000 clones, around 90% found once. Germline CDR1 SGHNT, CDR2 YYREEE (reference sequence). Trimming took 0 bases from V and 7 from J, leaving 5 bases between them. This CDR3 is 13 amino acids long. The clonotype was recovered from a female donor with multiple sclerosis, enrolled in a pregnancy study. The chain couples TRBV5-4 to TRBJ1-6; no clear D. Sequenced material: peripheral blood, taken in the third trimester of pregnancy. The CDR3 DNA is TGTGCCAGCAGCTTGGGGCCCAATTCACCCCTCCACTTT. Translation: CASSLGPNSPLHF.